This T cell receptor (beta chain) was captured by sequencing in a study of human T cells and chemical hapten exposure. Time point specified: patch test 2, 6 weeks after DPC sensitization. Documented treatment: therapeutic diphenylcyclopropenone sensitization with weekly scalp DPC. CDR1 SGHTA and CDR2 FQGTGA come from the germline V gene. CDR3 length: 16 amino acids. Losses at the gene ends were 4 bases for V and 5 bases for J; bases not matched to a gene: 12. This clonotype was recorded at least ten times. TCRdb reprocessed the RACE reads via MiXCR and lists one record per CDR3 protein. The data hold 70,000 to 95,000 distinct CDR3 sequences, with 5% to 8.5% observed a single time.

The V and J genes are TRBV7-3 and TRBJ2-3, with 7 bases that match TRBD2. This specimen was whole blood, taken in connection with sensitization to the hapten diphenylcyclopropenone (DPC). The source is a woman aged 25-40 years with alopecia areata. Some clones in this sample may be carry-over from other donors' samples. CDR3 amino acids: CASSYVGGAIGDTQYF. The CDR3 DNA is TGTGCCAGCAGCTACGTGGGAGGGGCTATTGGAGATACGCAGTATTTT.